This T cell receptor beta chain was identified in a study of human T cells and chemical hapten exposure. Background on the study: Reading of the patch tests, which applied 0.01% DPC to the upper back, occurred at 6 days. TCR yields per sample varied mostly from small pooled library volume differences. Study conclusions and caveats: The number of TCRs over 1 in 1000 frequency stayed unchanged after DPC.

MiXCR, run by TCRdb on the RACE reads, gives a single entry per CDR3 protein. Of about 49,000 distinct CDR3 sequences in the sample, about a tenth were seen once. The time point denotes: patch test 1, 2 weeks after DPC sensitization. Specified treatment: therapeutic diphenylcyclopropenone sensitization with weekly scalp DPC. Researchers extracted total RNA from unfractionated whole blood. This clonotype appeared once. The antigen is unknown. V lost 4 bases and J 0 bases, leaving 12 bases between the germline ends. The CDR3 runs 16 residues. CDR1 is SNHLY, CDR2 FYNNEI, per germline. The specimen comprised whole blood, sampled in connection with sensitization to the hapten diphenylcyclopropenone (DPC). The TCR was taken from a woman in her forties or fifties with alopecia areata. Some clones in this sample may be carry-over from other donors' samples. This sequence joins TRBV2 and TRBJ2-2; tentatively, D is TRBD1 (6 bases). CDR3 nucleotides: TGTGCCAGCAGTGGAGGGGGAGACTCGAACACCGGGGAGCTGTTTTTT. Translated: CASSGGGDSNTGELFF.